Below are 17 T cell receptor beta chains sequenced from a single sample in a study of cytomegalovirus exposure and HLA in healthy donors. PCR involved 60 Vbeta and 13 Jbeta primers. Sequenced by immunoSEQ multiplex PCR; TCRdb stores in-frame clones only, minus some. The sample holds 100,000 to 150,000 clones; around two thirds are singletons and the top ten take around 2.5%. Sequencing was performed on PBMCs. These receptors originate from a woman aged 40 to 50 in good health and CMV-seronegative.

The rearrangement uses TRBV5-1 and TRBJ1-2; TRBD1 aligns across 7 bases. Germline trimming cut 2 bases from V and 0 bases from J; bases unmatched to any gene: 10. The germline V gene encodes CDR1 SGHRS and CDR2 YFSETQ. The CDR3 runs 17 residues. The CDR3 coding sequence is TGCGCCAGCAGCTTATTGACAGGGATCTATTCTAACTATGGCTACACCTTC. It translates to CASSLLTGIYSNYGYTF.

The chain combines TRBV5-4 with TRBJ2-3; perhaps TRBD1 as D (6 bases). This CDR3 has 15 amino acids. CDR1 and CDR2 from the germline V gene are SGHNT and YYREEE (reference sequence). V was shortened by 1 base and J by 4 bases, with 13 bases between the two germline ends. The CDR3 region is CASSLLAGVADTQYF. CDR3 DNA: TGTGCCAGCAGCTTGTTGGCAGGGGTGGCAGATACGCAGTATTTT.

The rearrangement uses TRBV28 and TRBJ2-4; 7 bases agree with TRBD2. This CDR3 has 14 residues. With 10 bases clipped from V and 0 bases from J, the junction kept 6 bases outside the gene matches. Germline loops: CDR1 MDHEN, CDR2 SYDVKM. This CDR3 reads CATVGGVAKNIQYF. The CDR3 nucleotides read TGTGCCACTGTGGGGGGGGTAGCCAAAAACATTCAGTACTTC.

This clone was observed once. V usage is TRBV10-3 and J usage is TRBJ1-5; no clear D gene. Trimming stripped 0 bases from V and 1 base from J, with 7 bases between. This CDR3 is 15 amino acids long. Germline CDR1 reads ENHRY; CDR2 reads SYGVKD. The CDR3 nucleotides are TGTGCCATCAGTGAGTCGCACGGGAGCAATCAGCCCCAGCATTTT. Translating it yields CAISESHGSNQPQHF.

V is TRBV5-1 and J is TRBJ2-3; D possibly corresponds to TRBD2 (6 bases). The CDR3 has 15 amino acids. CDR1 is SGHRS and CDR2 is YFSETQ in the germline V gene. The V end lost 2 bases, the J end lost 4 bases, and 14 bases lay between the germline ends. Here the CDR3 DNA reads TGCGCCAGCAGCTTCCTAGGCGGGGAGTCAGATACGCAGTATTTT. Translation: CASSFLGGESDTQYF.

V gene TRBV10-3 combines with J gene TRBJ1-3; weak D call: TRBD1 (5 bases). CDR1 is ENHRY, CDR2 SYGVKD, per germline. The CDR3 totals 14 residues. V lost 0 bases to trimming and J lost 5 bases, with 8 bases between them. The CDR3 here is CAISESAGRNTIYF. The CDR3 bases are TGTGCCATCAGTGAGTCGGCGGGGCGAAACACCATATATTTT.

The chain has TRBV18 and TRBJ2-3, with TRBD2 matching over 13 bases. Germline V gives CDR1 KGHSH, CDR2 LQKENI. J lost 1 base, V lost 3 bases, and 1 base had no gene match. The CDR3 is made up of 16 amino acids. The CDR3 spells CASSPTSGGRTDTQYF. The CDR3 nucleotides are TGTGCCAGCTCACCGACTAGCGGGGGGCGCACAGATACGCAGTATTTT.

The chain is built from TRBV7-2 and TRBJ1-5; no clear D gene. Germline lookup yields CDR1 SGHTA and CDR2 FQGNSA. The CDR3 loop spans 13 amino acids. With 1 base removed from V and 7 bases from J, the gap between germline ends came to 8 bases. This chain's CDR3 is CASSLDLGQPQHF. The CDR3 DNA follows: TGTGCCAGCAGCTTAGATCTAGGACAGCCCCAGCATTTT.

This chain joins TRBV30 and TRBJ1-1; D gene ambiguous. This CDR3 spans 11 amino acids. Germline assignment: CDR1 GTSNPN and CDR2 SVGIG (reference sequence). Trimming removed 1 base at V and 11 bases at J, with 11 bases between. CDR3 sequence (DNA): TGTGCCTGGAGTGGCGGCCCCGGCGCTTTCTTT. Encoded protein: CAWSGGPGAFF.

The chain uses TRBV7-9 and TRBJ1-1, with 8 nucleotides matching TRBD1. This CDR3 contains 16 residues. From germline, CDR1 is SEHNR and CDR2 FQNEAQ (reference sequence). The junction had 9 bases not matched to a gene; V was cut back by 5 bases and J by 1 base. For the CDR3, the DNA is TGTGCCAGCAGCCTCTGGACAGGGCTTAGGAACACTGAAGCTTTCTTT. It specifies CASSLWTGLRNTEAFF.

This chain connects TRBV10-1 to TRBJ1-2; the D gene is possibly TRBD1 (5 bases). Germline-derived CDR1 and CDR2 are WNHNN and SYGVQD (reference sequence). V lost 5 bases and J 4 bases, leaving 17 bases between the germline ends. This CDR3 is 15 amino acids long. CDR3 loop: CASSRLVGAVYGYTF. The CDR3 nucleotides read TGCGCCAGCAGTAGGTTGGTAGGGGCTGTCTATGGCTACACCTTC.

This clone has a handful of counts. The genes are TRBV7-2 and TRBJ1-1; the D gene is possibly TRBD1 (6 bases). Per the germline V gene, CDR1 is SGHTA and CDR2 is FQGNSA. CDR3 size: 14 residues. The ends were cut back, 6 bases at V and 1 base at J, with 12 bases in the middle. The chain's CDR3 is CASRRPGQNTEAFF. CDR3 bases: TGTGCCAGCAGGCGTCCGGGACAGAACACTGAAGCTTTCTTT.

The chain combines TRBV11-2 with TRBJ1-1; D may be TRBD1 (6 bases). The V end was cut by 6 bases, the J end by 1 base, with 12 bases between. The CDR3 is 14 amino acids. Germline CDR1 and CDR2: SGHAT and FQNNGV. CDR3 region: CASRGTRKNTEAFF. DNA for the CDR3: TGTGCCAGCAGGGGGACAAGGAAGAACACTGAAGCTTTCTTT.

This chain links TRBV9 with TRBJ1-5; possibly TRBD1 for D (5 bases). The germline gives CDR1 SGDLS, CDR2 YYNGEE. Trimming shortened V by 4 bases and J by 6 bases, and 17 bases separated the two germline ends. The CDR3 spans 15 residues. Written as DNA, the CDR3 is TGTGCCAGCAGCAAGGGACTTGGGGGGAGTCAGCCCCAGCATTTT. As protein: CASSKGLGGSQPQHF.

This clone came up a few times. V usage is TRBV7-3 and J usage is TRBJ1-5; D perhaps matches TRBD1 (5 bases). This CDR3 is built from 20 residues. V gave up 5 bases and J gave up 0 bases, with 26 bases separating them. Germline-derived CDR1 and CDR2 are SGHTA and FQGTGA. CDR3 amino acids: CASSRQITELLTFSNQPQHF. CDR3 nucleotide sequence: TGTGCCAGCAGCCGACAGATTACCGAGTTACTTACCTTTAGCAATCAGCCCCAGCATTTT.

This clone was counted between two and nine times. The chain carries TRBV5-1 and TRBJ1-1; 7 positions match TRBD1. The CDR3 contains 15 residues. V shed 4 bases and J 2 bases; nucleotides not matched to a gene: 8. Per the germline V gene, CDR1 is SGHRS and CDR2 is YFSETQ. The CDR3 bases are TGCGCCAGCAGCGCCCCCGGGACAGCCAACACTGAAGCTTTCTTT. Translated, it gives CASSAPGTANTEAFF.

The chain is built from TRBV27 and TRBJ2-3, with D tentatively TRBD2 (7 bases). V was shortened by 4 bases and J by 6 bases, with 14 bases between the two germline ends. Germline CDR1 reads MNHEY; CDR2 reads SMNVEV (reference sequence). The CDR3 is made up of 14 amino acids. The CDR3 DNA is TGTGCCAGCAGTTATAGAGGGGGGGCGGATACGCAGTATTTT. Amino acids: CASSYRGGADTQYF.